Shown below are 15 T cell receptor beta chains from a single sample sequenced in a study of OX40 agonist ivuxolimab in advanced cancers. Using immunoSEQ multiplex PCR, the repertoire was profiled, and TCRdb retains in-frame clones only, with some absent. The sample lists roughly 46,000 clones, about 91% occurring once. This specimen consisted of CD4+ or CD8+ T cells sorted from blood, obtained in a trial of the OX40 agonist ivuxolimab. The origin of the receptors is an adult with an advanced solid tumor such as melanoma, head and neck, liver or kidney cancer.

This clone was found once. CDR3 in amino acids: CASSAPGTGDEQYF. CDR3 in DNA: TGTGCCAGCAGCGCCCCCGGGACAGGGGACGAGCAGTACTTC. V usage is TRBV5-6 and J usage is TRBJ2-7, with 10 bases aligning to TRBD1. Germline CDR1 and CDR2: SGHDT and YYEEEE. V gave up 4 bases and J gave up 5 bases; unmatched junction bases: 6. This CDR3 comprises 14 residues. The full variable domain, completed using reference TRBV5-6 and TRBJ2-7, is DAGVTQSPTHLIKTRGQQVTLRCSPKSGHDTVSWYQQALGQGPQFIFQYYEEEERQRGNFPDRFSGHQFPNYSSELNVNALLLGDSALYLCASSAPGTGDEQYFGPGTRLTVT.

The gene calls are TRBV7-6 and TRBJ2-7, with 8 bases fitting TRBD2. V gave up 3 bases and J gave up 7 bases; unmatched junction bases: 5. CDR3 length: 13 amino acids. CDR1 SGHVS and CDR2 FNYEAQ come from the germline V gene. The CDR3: CASSFEPSGEQYV. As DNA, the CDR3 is TGTGCCAGCAGCTTTGAACCTAGCGGGGAGCAGTACGTC.

The CDR3 nucleotides read TGTGCCAGCACTCCAACGCGGGGGGCCCCCTACGAGCAGTACTTC. Amino acids: CASTPTRGAPYEQYF. This sequence joins TRBV28 and TRBJ2-7, with TRBD2 matching over 8 bases. The V segment lost 7 bases and the J segment 2 bases; nucleotides outside the gene matches: 10. Germline lookup yields CDR1 MDHEN and CDR2 SYDVKM. This CDR3 comprises 15 residues.

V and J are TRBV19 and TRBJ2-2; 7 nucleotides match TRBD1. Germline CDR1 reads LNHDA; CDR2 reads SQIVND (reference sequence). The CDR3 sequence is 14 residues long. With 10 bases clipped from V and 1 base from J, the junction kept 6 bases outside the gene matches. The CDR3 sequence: CATADRLNTGELFF. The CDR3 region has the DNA TGTGCCACCGCGGACAGGTTGAACACCGGGGAGCTGTTTTTT.

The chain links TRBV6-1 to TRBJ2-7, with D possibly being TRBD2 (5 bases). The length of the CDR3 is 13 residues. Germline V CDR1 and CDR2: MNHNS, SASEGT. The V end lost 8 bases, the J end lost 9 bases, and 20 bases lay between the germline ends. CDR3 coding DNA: TGTGCCAGCTTAGCCGGGGAAGGACGCGGGCAGTACGTC. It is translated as CASLAGEGRGQYV.

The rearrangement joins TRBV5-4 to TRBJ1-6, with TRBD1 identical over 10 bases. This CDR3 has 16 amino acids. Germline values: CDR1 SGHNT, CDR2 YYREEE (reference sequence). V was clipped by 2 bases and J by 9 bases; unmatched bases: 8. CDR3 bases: TGTGCCAGCAGCTTATTGGGACAGGGGCCCCCTTCACCCCTCCACTTT. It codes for CASSLLGQGPPSPLHF.

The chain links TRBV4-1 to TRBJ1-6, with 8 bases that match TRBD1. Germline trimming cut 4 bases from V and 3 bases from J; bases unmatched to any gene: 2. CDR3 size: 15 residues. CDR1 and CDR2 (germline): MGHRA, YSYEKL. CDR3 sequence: CASSPDRGYNSPLHF. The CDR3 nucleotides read TGCGCCAGCAGCCCAGACAGGGGCTATAATTCACCCCTCCACTTT.

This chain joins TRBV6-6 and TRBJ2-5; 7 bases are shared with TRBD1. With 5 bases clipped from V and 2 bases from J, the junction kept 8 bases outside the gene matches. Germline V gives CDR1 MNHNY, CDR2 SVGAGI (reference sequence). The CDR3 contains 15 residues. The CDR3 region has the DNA TGTGCCAGCAGTCAGACGGGACAGATGCAAGAGACCCAGTACTTC. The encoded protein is CASSQTGQMQETQYF.

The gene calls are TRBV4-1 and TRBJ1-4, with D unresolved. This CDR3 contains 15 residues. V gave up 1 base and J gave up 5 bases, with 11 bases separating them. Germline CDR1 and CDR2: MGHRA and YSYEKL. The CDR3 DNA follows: TGCGCCAGCAGCCAAGGGGTGGCCCTAAATGAAAAACTGTTTTTT. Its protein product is CASSQGVALNEKLFF.

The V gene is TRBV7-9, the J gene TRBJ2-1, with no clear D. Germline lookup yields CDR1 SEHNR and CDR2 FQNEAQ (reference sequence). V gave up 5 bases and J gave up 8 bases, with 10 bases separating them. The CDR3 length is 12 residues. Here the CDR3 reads CASSLPRYEQFF. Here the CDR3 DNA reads TGTGCCAGCAGCCTCCCCCGGTATGAGCAGTTCTTC. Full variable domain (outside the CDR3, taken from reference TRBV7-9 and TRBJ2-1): DTGVSQNPRHKITKRGQNVTFRCDPISEHNRLYWYRQTLGQGPEFLTYFQNEAQLEKSRLLSDRFSAERPKGSFSTLEIQRTEQGDSAMYLCASSLPRYEQFFGPGTRLTVL.

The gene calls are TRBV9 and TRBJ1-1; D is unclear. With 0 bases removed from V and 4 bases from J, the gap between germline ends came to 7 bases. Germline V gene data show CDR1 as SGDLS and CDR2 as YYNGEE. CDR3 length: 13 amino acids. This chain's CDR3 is CASSVGGLTEAFF. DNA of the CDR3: TGTGCCAGCAGCGTAGGAGGGCTCACTGAAGCTTTCTTT.

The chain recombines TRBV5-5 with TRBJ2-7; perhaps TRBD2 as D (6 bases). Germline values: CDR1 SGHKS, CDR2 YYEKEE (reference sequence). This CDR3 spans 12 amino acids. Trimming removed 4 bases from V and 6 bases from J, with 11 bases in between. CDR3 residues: CASSGGYGEQYV. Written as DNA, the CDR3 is TGTGCCAGCAGCGGGGGGTACGGCGAGCAGTACGTC.

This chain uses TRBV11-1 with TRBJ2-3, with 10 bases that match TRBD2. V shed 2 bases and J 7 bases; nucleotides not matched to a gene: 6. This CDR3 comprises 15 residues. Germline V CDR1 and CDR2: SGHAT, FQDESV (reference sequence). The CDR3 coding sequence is TGTGCCAGCAGCTTACCTAGCGGGAGAAGGAATACGCAGTATTTT. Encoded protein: CASSLPSGRRNTQYF.

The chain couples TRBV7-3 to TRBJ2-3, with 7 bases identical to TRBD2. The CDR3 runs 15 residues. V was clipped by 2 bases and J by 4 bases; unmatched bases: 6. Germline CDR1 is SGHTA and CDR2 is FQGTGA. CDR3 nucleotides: TGTGCCAGCAGCTTAGGTGGCGGGAGCCCAGATACGCAGTATTTT. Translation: CASSLGGGSPDTQYF.

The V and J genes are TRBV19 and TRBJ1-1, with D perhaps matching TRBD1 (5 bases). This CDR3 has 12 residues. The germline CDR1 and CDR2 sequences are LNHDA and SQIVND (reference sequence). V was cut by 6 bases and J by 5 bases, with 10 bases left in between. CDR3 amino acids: CASSPGGTEAFF. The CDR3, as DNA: TGTGCCAGTAGCCCGGGGGGGACTGAAGCTTTCTTT. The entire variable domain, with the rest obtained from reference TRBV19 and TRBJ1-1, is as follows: DGGITQSPKYLFRKEGQNVTLSCEQNLNHDAMYWYRQDPGQGLRLIYYSQIVNDFQKGDIAEGYSVSREKKESFPLTVTSAQKNPTAFYLCASSPGGTEAFFGQGTRLTVV.